This T cell receptor beta chain is drawn from a study of identical twins. Concerning this clonotype: The antigen is undetermined.

Findings and caveats of the study: Analyses of zero insertions could be partly confounded by invariant MAIT and iNKT cells. Conclusions rested on cross-sectional statistics rather than following the same donors. Modelling underestimated the level of out-of-frame TCR alpha sharing observed in monozygotic twins.

Each CDR3 protein gets one entry after TCRdb re-called the 5' RACE reads with MiXCR. Here the sample spans approximately 220,000 distinct CDR3 sequences, approximately 8.3% being singletons. These same records also appear under a second study, on yellow fever vaccine responses in identical twins. That work adds: Twins' vaccine T cell response reportedly gave the appearance of partial convergence and partial personalization.

The clonotype originates from a woman aged 18-35 years in good health. The material sequenced was memory (CD45RO+) T cells sorted from blood.

The CDR3 nucleotides are TGTGCCAGCAGGAGGGGGGTCAGGAACTCCTACGAGCAGTACTTC. Its translation: CASRRGVRNSYEQYF. The chain recombines TRBV6-1 with TRBJ2-7, with D perhaps given as TRBD1 or TRBD2 (6 bases each). Trimming stripped 6 bases from V and 0 bases from J, with 15 bases between. Germline V lookup: CDR1 MNHNS, CDR2 SASEGT. This CDR3 comprises 15 residues.